The entry below describes one TCR beta chain. Its antigen is currently unknown. PCR used 60 Vbeta primers and 13 Jbeta primers. The method was immunoSEQ multiplex PCR; TCRdb's version includes in-frame clones alone and lacks a portion of them. The sample carries about 130,000 clones, around 75% recorded once. V gave up 3 bases and J gave up 4 bases; unmatched junction bases: 9. CDR1 and CDR2 (germline): SEHNR, FQNEAQ (reference sequence). The CDR3 totals 16 residues. The sample is drawn from a study of cytomegalovirus exposure and HLA in healthy donors. At the level of the study: The study's early data release held 80 million to 95 million unique TCRs from HLA-typed donors. Study observations and caveats: It was confirmed in vitro that a few of the CMV-associated chains were specific for CMV antigens.

The sequencing input was PBMCs. This chain links TRBV7-9 with TRBJ2-7, with TRBD2 matching 10 bases. This sequence originates from a man aged 35 to 55 in good health and CMV-seronegative. The CDR3 coding sequence is TGTGCCAGCAGCTTGTTCAATAGCGGGAGGTCATACGAGCAGTACTTC. This codes for CASSLFNSGRSYEQYF.